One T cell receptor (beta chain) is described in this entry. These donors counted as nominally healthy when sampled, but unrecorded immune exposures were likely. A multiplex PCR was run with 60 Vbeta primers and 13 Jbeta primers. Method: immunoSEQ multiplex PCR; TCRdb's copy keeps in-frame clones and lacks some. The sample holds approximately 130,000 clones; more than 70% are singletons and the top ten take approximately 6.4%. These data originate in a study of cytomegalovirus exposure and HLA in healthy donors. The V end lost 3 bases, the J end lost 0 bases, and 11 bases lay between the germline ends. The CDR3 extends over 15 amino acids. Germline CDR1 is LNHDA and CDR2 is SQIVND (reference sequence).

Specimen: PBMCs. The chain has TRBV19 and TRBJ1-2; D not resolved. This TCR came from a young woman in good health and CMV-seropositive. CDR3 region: CASSMGQETNYGYTF. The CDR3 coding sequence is TGTGCCAGTAGTATGGGCCAGGAAACTAACTATGGCTACACCTTC.